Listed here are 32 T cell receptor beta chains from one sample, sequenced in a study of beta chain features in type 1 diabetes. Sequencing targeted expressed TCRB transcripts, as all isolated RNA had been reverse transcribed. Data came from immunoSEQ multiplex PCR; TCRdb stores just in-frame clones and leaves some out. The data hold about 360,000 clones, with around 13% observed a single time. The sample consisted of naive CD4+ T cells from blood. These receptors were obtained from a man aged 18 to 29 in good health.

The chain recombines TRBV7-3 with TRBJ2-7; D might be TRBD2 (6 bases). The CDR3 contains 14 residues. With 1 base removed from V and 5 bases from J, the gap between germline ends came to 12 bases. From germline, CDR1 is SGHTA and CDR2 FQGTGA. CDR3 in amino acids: CASSLNAGPNEQYF. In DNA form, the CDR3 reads TGTGCCAGCAGCTTAAATGCGGGGCCCAACGAGCAGTACTTC.

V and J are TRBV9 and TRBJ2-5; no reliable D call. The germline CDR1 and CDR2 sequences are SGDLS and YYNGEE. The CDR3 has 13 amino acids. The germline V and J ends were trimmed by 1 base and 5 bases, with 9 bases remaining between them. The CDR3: CASSVSSDETQYF. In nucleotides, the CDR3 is TGTGCCAGCAGCGTATCCAGCGACGAGACCCAGTACTTC.

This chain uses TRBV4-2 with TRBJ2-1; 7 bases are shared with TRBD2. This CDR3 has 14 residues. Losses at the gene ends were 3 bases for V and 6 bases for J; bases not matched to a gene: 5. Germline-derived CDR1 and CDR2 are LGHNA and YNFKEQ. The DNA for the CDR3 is TGTGCCAGCAGCCAGGGAACTAGCGTCAATGAGCAGTTCTTC. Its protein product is CASSQGTSVNEQFF.

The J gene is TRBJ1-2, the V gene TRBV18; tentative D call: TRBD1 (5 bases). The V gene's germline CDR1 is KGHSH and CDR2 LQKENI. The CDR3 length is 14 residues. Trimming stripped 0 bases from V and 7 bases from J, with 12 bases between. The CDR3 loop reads CASSPPGQGLGYTF. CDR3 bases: TGTGCCAGCTCACCACCGGGGCAGGGTCTTGGCTACACCTTC.

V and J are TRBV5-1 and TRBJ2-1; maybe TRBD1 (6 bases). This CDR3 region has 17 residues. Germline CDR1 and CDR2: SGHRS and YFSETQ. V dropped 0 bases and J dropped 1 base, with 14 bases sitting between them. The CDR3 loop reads CASSLAWGLGSYNEQFF. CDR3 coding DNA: TGCGCCAGCAGCTTGGCTTGGGGGCTAGGGTCCTACAATGAGCAGTTCTTC.

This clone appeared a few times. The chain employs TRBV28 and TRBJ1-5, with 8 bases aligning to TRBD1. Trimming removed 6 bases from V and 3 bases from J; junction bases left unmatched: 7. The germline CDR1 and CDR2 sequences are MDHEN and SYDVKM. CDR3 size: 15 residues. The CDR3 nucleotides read TGTGCCAGCAGGTTACAGGGGGGTGACAATCAGCCCCAGCATTTT. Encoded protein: CASRLQGGDNQPQHF.

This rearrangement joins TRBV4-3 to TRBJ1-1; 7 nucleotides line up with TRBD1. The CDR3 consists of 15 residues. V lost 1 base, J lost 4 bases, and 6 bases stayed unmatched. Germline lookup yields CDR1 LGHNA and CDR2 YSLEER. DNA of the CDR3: TGCGCCAGCAGCCAAGCTTACAGGGGAAGCACTGAAGCTTTCTTT. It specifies CASSQAYRGSTEAFF.

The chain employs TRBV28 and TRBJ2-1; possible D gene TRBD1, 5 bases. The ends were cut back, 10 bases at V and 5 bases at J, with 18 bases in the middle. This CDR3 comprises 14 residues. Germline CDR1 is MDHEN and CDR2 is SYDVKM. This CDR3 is CATLSWQGDNEQFF. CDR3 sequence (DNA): TGTGCCACCCTCTCCTGGCAGGGCGACAATGAGCAGTTCTTC.

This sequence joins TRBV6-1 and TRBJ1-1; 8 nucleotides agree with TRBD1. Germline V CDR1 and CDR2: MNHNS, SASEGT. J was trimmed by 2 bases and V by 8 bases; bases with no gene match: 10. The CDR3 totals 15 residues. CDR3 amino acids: CASGERQGFNTEAFF. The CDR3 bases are TGTGCCAGCGGAGAGCGACAGGGGTTCAACACTGAAGCTTTCTTT.

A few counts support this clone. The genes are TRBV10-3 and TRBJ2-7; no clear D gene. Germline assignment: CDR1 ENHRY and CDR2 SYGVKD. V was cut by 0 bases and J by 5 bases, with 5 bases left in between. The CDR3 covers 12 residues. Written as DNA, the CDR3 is TGTGCCATCAGTGAGTCATCGGACGAGCAGTACTTC. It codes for CAISESSDEQYF.

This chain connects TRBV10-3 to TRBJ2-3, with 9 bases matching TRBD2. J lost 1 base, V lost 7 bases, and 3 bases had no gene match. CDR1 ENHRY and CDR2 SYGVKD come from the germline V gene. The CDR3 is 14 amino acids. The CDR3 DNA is TGTGCCATCACCGAGCGGGGGGGCACAGATACGCAGTATTTT. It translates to CAITERGGTDTQYF.

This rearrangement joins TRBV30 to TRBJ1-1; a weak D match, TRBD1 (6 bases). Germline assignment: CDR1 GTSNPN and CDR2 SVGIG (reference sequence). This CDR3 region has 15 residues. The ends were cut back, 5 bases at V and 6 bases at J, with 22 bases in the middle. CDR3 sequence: CAWDRTELASPEAFF. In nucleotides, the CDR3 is TGTGCCTGGGACCGGACAGAGTTGGCATCCCCTGAAGCTTTCTTT.

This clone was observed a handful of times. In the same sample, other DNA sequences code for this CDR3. The CDR3 loop reads CASSQGQGSSYEQYF. For the CDR3, the DNA is TGCGCCAGCAGCCAAGGACAGGGCTCCTCCTACGAGCAGTACTTC. The V call is TRBV4-3, the J call TRBJ2-7; 7 nucleotides match TRBD1. Germline V lookup: CDR1 LGHNA, CDR2 YSLEER. The CDR3 has 15 residues. V lost 1 base and J lost 0; bases outside the gene matches: 3.

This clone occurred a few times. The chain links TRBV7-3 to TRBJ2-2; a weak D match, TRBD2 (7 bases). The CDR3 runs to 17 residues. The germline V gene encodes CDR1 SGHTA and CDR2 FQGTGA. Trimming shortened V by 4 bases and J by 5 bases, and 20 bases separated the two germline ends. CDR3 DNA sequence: TGTGCCAGCAGCTCCGCGGGGGCCCGTCTGGGGACCGGGGAGCTGTTTTTT. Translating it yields CASSSAGARLGTGELFF.

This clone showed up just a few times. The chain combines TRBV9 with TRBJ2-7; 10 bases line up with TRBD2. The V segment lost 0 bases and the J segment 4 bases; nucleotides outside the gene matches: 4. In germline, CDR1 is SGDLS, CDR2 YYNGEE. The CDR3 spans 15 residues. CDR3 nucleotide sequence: TGTGCCAGCAGCGTAGCGCCTAGCGGGAGTTACGAGCAGTACTTC. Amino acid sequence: CASSVAPSGSYEQYF.

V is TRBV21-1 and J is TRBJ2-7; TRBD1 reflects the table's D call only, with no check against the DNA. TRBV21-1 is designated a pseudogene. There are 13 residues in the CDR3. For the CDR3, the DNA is TGTGCCAGCAGCAAAGAGCCAGGGGGCGAGCAGTACTTC. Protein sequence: CASSKEPGGEQYF.

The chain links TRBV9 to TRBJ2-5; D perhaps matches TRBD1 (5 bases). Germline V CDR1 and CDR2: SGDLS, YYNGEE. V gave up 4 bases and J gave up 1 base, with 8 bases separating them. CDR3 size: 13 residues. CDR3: CASSPQVQETQYF. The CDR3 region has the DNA TGTGCCAGCAGCCCACAGGTCCAAGAGACCCAGTACTTC.

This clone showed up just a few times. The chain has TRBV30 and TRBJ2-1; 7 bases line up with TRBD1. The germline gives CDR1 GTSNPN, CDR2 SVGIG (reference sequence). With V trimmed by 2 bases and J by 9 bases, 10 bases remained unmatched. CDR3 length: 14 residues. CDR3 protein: CAWSLDRTFSEQFF. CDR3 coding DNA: TGTGCCTGGAGTTTGGACAGGACGTTCTCTGAGCAGTTCTTC.

The CDR3 protein is CASSNRDYTYEQYF. CDR3 coding DNA: TGTGCCAGTAGTAACCGGGACTACACATACGAGCAGTACTTC. This chain links TRBV19 with TRBJ2-7; 7 nucleotides agree with TRBD2. The CDR3 sequence is 14 residues long. The J segment lost 4 bases and the V segment lost 4 bases, leaving 7 bases of the junction unmatched. CDR1 is LNHDA, CDR2 SQIVND, per germline (reference sequence).

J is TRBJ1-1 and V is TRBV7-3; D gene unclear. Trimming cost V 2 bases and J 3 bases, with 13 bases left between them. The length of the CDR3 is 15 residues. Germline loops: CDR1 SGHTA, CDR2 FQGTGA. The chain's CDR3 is CASSLLGRKDTEAFF. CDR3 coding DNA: TGTGCCAGCAGCTTACTCGGGAGAAAGGACACTGAAGCTTTCTTT.

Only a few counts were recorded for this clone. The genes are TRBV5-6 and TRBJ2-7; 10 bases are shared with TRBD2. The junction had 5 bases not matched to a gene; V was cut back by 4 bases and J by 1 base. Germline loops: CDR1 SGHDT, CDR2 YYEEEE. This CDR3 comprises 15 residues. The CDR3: CASSLGLAASYEQYF. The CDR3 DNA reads TGTGCCAGCAGCCTCGGACTAGCGGCTTCCTACGAGCAGTACTTC.

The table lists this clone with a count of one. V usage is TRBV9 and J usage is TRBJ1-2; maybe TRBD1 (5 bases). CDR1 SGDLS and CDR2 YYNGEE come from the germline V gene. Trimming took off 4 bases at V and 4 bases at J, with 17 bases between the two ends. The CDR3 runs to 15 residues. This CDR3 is CASSLRDGNFYGYTF. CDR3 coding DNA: TGTGCCAGCAGCTTGCGGGACGGGAATTTCTATGGCTACACCTTC.

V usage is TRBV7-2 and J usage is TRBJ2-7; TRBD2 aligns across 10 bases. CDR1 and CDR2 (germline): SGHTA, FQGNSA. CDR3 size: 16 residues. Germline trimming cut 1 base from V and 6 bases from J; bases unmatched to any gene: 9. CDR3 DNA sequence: TGTGCCAGCAGCTTAGTGTGGACTAGCGGTCGGAGCGAGCAGTACTTC. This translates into CASSLVWTSGRSEQYF.

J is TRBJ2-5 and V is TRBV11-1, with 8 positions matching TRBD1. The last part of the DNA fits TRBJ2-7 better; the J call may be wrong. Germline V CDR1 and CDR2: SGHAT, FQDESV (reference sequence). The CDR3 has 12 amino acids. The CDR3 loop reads CASLDRGYEQYF. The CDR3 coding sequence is TGTGCCAGCCTTGACAGGGGCTACGAGCAGTACTTC.

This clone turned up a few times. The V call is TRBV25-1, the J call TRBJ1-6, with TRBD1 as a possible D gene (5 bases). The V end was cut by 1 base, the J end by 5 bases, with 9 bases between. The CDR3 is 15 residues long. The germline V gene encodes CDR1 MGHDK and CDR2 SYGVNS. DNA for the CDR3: TGTGCCAGCAGTGAATGGTGGGGCCATAATTCACCCCTCCACTTT. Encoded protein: CASSEWWGHNSPLHF.

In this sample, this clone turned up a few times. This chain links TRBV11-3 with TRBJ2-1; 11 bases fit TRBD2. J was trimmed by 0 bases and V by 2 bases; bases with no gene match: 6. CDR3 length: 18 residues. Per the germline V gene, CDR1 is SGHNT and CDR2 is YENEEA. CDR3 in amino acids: CASSLTSGRGDSYNEQFF. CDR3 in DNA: TGTGCCAGCAGCTTAACTAGCGGGAGAGGAGACTCCTACAATGAGCAGTTCTTC. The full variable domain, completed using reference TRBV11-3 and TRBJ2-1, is EAGVVQSPRYKIIEKKQPVAFWCNPISGHNTLYWYLQNLGQGPELLIRYENEEAVDDSQLPKDRFSAERLKGVDSTLKIQPAELGDSAVYLCASSLTSGRGDSYNEQFFGPGTRLTVL.

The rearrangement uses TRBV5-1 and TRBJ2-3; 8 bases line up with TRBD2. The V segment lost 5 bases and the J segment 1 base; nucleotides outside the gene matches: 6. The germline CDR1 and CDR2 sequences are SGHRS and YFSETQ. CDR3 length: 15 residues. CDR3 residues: CASRGLDLGTDTQYF. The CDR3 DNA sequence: TGCGCCAGCAGGGGACTAGACCTAGGCACAGATACGCAGTATTTT. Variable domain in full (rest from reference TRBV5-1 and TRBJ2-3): KAGVTQTPRYLIKTRGQQVTLSCSPISGHRSVSWYQQTPGQGLQFLFEYFSETQRNKGNFPGRFSGRQFSNSRSEMNVSTLELGDSALYLCASRGLDLGTDTQYFGPGTRLTVL.

DNA for the CDR3: TGTGCCAGTACTTGGGGCCATGGGGCCAACGTCCTGACTTTC. This sequence encodes CASTWGHGANVLTF. V is TRBV19 and J is TRBJ2-6; TRBD1 is a possible D gene (5 bases). The CDR3 contains 14 residues. The germline gives CDR1 LNHDA, CDR2 SQIVND (reference sequence). V lost 7 bases and J 3 bases, leaving 10 bases between the germline ends.

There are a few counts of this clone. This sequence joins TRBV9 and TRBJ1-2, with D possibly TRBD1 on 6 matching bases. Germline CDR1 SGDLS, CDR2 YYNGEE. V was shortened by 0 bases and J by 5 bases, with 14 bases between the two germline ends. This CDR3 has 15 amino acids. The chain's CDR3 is CASSVAQGAGYGYTF. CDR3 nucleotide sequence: TGTGCCAGCAGCGTAGCACAGGGCGCCGGTTATGGCTACACCTTC.

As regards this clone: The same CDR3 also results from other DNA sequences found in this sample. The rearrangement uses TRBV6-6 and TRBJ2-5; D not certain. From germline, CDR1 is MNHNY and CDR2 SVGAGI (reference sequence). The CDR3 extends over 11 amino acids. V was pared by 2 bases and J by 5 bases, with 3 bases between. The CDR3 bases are TGTGCCAGCAGTTACCGTGAGACCCAGTACTTC. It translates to CASSYRETQYF.

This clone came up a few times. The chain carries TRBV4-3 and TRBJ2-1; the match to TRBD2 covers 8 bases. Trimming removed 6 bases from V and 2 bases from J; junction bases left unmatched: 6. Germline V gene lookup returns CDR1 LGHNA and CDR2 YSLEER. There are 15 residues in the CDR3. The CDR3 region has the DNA TGCGCCAGCAGTATAGCGGGAACGGCCTACAATGAGCAGTTCTTC. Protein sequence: CASSIAGTAYNEQFF.

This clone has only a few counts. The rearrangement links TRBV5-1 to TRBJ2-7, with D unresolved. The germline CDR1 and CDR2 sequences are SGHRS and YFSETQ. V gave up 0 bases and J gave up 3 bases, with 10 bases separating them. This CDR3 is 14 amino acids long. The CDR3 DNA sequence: TGCGCCAGCAGCTTGGAACGGTCACTCTACGAGCAGTACTTC. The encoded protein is CASSLERSLYEQYF.